A single sample gave rise to the 16 T cell receptor beta chains below, sequenced in a study of Ad26.COV2.S vaccination and SARS-CoV-2 variants. Profiling relied on immunoSEQ multiplex PCR, and the TCRdb table lists in-frame clones only, not all of them. The sample includes under 400,000 clones, about nine tenths seen only once; the top ten take roughly 3.2%. As to treatment: around 19 received Ad26.COV2.S at low or high dose, single or two shots; roughly five received placebo; per-sample allocation not given. Collection of samples fell on day 63 after the first vaccine or placebo injection. Material: peripheral blood, obtained in a trial of Ad26.COV2.S vaccine versus placebo. Every receptor here comes from a person aged 18-60 years who received the Ad26.COV2.S COVID-19 vaccine or a placebo.

The DNA of the CDR3 is TGTGCCAGCATTACTCTGGACAGGGGGAGAGGAAACACCATATATTTT. Protein: CASITLDRGRGNTIYF. This chain links TRBV28 with TRBJ1-3, with TRBD1 matching 10 bases. With V trimmed by 7 bases and J by 4 bases, 10 bases remained unmatched. Germline values: CDR1 MDHEN, CDR2 SYDVKM. This CDR3 contains 16 residues.

CDR3 loop: CASSQDPGQAMYGYTF. CDR3 nucleotides: TGTGCCAGCAGCCAAGACCCGGGACAGGCGATGTATGGCTACACCTTC. The chain joins TRBV3-1 (or the pseudogene TRBV3-2) to TRBJ1-2; 8 bases line up with TRBD1. The CDR3 runs 16 residues. V was pared by 0 bases and J by 5 bases, with 8 bases of the junction left unmatched. Germline V lookup: CDR1 LGHDT, CDR2 YNNKEL (reference sequence).

The V call is TRBV14, the J call TRBJ2-5; 7 nucleotides match TRBD2. CDR1 SGHDN and CDR2 FVKESK come from the germline V gene. The CDR3 consists of 14 residues. V shed 1 base, J shed 3 bases, and the junction held 2 bases outside the gene matches. The CDR3 region is CASSQGTRKETQYF. The CDR3 DNA is TGTGCCAGCAGCCAAGGGACTAGGAAAGAGACCCAGTACTTC.

CDR3 coding DNA: TGTGCCAGCAGCTCACGGCCAAAGGACTCAAGAAGAGTCTACGAGCAGTACTTC. Translated: CASSSRPKDSRRVYEQYF. V is TRBV7-2 and J is TRBJ2-7; possibly TRBD2 for D (5 bases). Trimming took off 4 bases at V and 3 bases at J, with 25 bases between the two ends. From germline, CDR1 is SGHTA and CDR2 FQGNSA. This CDR3 is 18 amino acids long.

Turning to this clone: Different DNA sequences within this sample yield the same CDR3. This CDR3 is CASSPGSSNQPQHF. DNA of the CDR3: TGTGCCAGCTCACCTGGGAGTAGCAATCAGCCCCAGCATTTT. The rearrangement uses TRBV18 and TRBJ1-5; D remains unclear. V gave up 3 bases and J gave up 0 bases, with 6 bases separating them. This CDR3 spans 14 amino acids. Germline CDR1 is KGHSH and CDR2 is LQKENI.

This chain joins TRBV28 and TRBJ2-1; D not resolved. The CDR3 is 11 residues long. Germline CDR1 and CDR2: MDHEN and SYDVKM. V was clipped by 7 bases and J by 6 bases, with 7 bases between them. In DNA, the CDR3 is TGTGCCAGCAAGAGGCTCAATGAGCAGTTCTTC. Amino acids: CASKRLNEQFF.

The rearrangement links TRBV20-1 to TRBJ1-4; 8 bases line up with TRBD1. CDR1 is DFQATT and CDR2 is SNEGSKA in the germline V gene (reference sequence). Unmatched junction bases numbered 5, after V lost 3 bases and J lost 5 bases. The CDR3 spans 14 residues. The CDR3: CSASKTGVNEKLFF. CDR3 sequence (DNA): TGCAGTGCTAGTAAGACAGGGGTCAATGAAAAACTGTTTTTT.

Concerning this clone itself: The sample contains more than one DNA sequence encoding this CDR3. The chain employs TRBV9 and TRBJ2-1; 10 nucleotides line up with TRBD1. J lost 5 bases, V lost 3 bases, and 2 bases had no gene match. This CDR3 comprises 14 residues. Germline assignment: CDR1 SGDLS and CDR2 YYNGEE. In DNA, the CDR3 is TGTGCCAGCAGCGCCGGGACAGGGGACAATGAGCAGTTCTTC. Its protein product is CASSAGTGDNEQFF.

The V gene is TRBV18, the J gene TRBJ2-7; possible D gene TRBD2, 5 bases. CDR3 length: 13 amino acids. Per germline, CDR1 KGHSH and CDR2 LQKENI. Trimming left V 3 bases short and J 7 bases short, with 13 bases between. Written as DNA, the CDR3 is TGTGCCAGCTCACCGAACAGCGGTAATGAGCAGTACTTC. Its translation: CASSPNSGNEQYF. The full variable domain, its missing parts supplied by reference TRBV18 and TRBJ2-7, is NAGVMQNPRHLVRRRGQEARLRCSPMKGHSHVYWYRQLPEEGLKFMVYLQKENIIDESGMPKERFSAEFPKEGPSILRIQQVVRGDSAAYFCASSPNSGNEQYFGPGTRLTVT.

V is TRBV2 and J is TRBJ2-2, with D unclear. The germline CDR1 and CDR2 sequences are SNHLY and FYNNEI. The CDR3 totals 15 residues. The ends were cut back, 4 bases at V and 4 bases at J, with 13 bases in the middle. The CDR3: CASSGARSVTGELFF. CDR3 in DNA: TGTGCCAGCAGTGGAGCTAGGTCAGTCACCGGGGAGCTGTTTTTT.

The chain carries TRBV11-2 and TRBJ1-6; D is perhaps TRBD1 (5 bases). The CDR3 runs to 15 residues. Trimming left V 0 bases short and J 7 bases short, with 10 bases between. Germline lookup yields CDR1 SGHAT and CDR2 FQNNGV. For the CDR3, the DNA is TGTGCCAGCAGCTTAGACACTGGACACAATTCACCCCTCCACTTT. It specifies CASSLDTGHNSPLHF.

This clone was counted only a few times. This chain joins TRBV7-9 and TRBJ2-2; tentatively, D is TRBD1 (5 bases). Germline V gene sequence: CDR1 SEHNR, CDR2 FQNEAQ (reference sequence). The CDR3 runs 16 residues. Between the trimmed V and J ends, which lost 3 bases and 4 bases, there was a span of 15 bases. The CDR3 loop is CASSFRGAGPTGELFF. CDR3 bases: TGTGCCAGCAGCTTCCGTGGGGCCGGCCCCACCGGGGAGCTGTTTTTT.

The rearrangement links TRBV7-9 to TRBJ2-7, with TRBD1 matching 7 bases. The germline V gene encodes CDR1 SEHNR and CDR2 FQNEAQ (reference sequence). The CDR3 consists of 13 residues. V lost 5 bases to trimming and J lost 4 bases; unmatched junction nucleotides: 5. The CDR3: CASSVPGQYEQYF. CDR3 sequence (DNA): TGTGCCAGCAGCGTACCGGGACAGTACGAGCAGTACTTC.

This chain connects TRBV5-1 to TRBJ2-5; D remains unclear. The ends were cut back, 0 bases at V and 2 bases at J, with 8 bases in the middle. CDR3 length equals 14 residues. The germline V gene encodes CDR1 SGHRS and CDR2 YFSETQ. CDR3 coding DNA: TGCGCCAGCAGCTTGGGGGCAAAACAAGAGACCCAGTACTTC. Translating gives CASSLGAKQETQYF.

V usage is TRBV27 and J usage is TRBJ2-1; D is tentatively TRBD1 or TRBD2 (5 bases each). CDR3 length: 15 residues. From germline, CDR1 is MNHEY and CDR2 SMNVEV (reference sequence). With 5 bases removed from V and 5 bases from J, the gap between germline ends came to 16 bases. For the CDR3, the DNA is TGTGCCAGCAGTCCTACTCACGGGGCGAACAATGAGCAGTTCTTC. This codes for CASSPTHGANNEQFF.

About this clone itself: A junction boundary mismatches the germline segment, possibly from a read error. The gene calls are TRBV6-1 and TRBJ2-2; D gene unclear. The CDR3 is 14 amino acids. The V gene's germline CDR1 is MNHNS and CDR2 SASEGT. The CDR3 bases are TGTGCCAGCAGCGAAGGACGGAACACCGGGGAGCTGTTTTTT. Residues: CASSEGRNTGELFF.